This T cell receptor (beta chain) was retrieved from a study of blood T cell repertoires in COVID-19. Losses at the gene ends were 1 base for V and 5 bases for J; bases not matched to a gene: 1. The CDR3 spans 16 residues. From germline, CDR1 is LGHDT and CDR2 YNNKEL (reference sequence). How the authors handled the data: Counts of nucleated cells, estimated from reference gene primer amplification, were obtained. TCRdb's copy holds only in-frame clones and misses some; the assay was immunoSEQ multiplex PCR. The DNA gave D and trimming, while V, J and clone size come from that table. The sample comprises roughly 190,000 clones, roughly 91% of which are singletons, and 5% to 6.5% rests with the top ten.

The sequenced sample consisted of peripheral blood. The V gene is TRBV3-1 (or the pseudogene TRBV3-2), the J gene TRBJ2-4; TRBD2 aligns across 14 bases. This TCR came from a man aged 40-55 years with active or convalescent COVID-19. The CDR3 spells CASSQGLAGGQNIQYF. CDR3 coding DNA: TGTGCCAGCAGCCAAGGACTAGCGGGGGGGCAAAACATTCAGTACTTC.